The 5 T cell receptor beta chains in this list originate from one sample, sequenced in a study of sequential checkpoint blockade in melanoma. Libraries were prepared by immunoSEQ multiplex PCR; TCRdb keeps only in-frame clonotypes and omits some of them. The table lists a few thousand clones, more than 20% of them singletons. Treatment reported: randomized to nivolumab then ipilimumab (arm A) or the reverse (arm B). Specimen: tumor tissue (inferred from file names), collected from a patient given nivolumab and ipilimumab in sequence. The receptors stem from a human donor with melanoma.

This clone is categorized as medium-sized. This chain joins TRBV6-8 and TRBJ1-6, with D perhaps TRBD1 (5 bases). Trimming left V 2 bases short and J 4 bases short, with 9 bases between. There are 15 residues in the CDR3. Germline CDR1 MNHGY, CDR2 SAAAGT. CDR3 protein: CASSYGDRYNSPLHF. The CDR3, as DNA: TGTGCCAGCAGTTACGGAGACAGATATAATTCACCCCTCCACTTT.

The rearrangement uses TRBV18 and TRBJ2-7; D gene ambiguous. CDR3 length: 12 amino acids. CDR1 and CDR2 from the germline V gene are KGHSH and LQKENI. V lost 2 bases and J lost 3, with 5 bases in between. For the CDR3, the DNA is TGTGCCAGCTCACCAGGCAGCTACGAGCAGTACTTC. It specifies CASSPGSYEQYF.

V and J are TRBV9 and TRBJ2-3; the D is unclear. The V and J ends lost 5 bases and 0 bases respectively, with 13 bases between them. CDR3 length: 15 amino acids. Looked up from germline, CDR1 is SGDLS and CDR2 is YYNGEE. CDR3 in amino acids: CASSGRSQSTDTQYF. In DNA form, the CDR3 reads TGTGCCAGCAGTGGGCGGTCCCAAAGCACAGATACGCAGTATTTT.

J is TRBJ1-5 and V is TRBV6-8; 9 bases match TRBD1. Germline CDR1 reads MNHGY; CDR2 reads SAAAGT. The CDR3 consists of 13 residues. The V segment lost 2 bases and the J segment 10 bases; nucleotides outside the gene matches: 3. CDR3 sequence reads: CASSYGQGNPQHF. The CDR3, as DNA: TGTGCCAGCAGTTACGGACAGGGGAATCCCCAGCATTTT.

This clone was detected many times. The chain combines TRBV11-3 with TRBJ2-5; 8 bases match TRBD2. This CDR3 is built from 14 residues. Germline assignment: CDR1 SGHNT and CDR2 YENEEA. V lost 2 bases, J lost 9 bases, and 8 bases stayed unmatched. The CDR3 bases are TGTGCCAGCAGCTTATTCTCGGAGCGGGGGTCCCAGTACTTC. Translated, it gives CASSLFSERGSQYF.